Below, 5 T cell receptor beta chains from the same sample are listed, as sequenced in a study of identical twins. MiXCR, run by TCRdb on the 5' RACE reads, gives a single entry per CDR3 protein. Among just over 450,000 distinct CDR3 sequences listed, 13% to 15% were seen once. These data were also filed under a second study, of yellow fever vaccine responses in identical twins.

The specimen was CD4+ T cells sorted from blood. These receptors all come from a woman younger than 35 in good health.

This clonotype has only a few counts. The chain combines TRBV7-2 with TRBJ2-1; tentatively, D is TRBD2 (6 bases). The germline CDR1 and CDR2 sequences are SGHTA and FQGNSA. V lost 4 bases to trimming and J lost 4 bases, with 14 bases between them. This CDR3 has 15 residues. CDR3 nucleotides: TGTGCCAGCAGCTCAAGGACTAAACCATACAATGAGCAGTTCTTC. Protein: CASSSRTKPYNEQFF.

The chain has TRBV7-9 and TRBJ2-1, with unresolved D. The germline gives CDR1 SEHNR, CDR2 FQNEAQ (reference sequence). This CDR3 comprises 16 residues. The ends were cut back, 5 bases at V and 10 bases at J, with 24 bases in the middle. For the CDR3, the DNA is TGTGCCAGCAGCCAACCTACCGGACCGACCTCTCGGGAGCAGTTCTTC. It codes for CASSQPTGPTSREQFF.

This chain connects TRBV6-2 or TRBV6-3 to TRBJ2-7; a possible D gene is TRBD1 (5 bases). Trimming stripped 8 bases from V and 2 bases from J, with 10 bases between. The CDR3 totals 12 residues. Germline V gene lookup returns CDR1 MNHEY and CDR2 SVGEGT. This CDR3 is CASGTTAYEQYF. The CDR3 DNA is TGTGCCAGCGGCACGACAGCCTACGAGCAGTACTTC.

This chain connects TRBV3-1 to TRBJ2-3; D might be TRBD2 (5 bases). This CDR3 spans 13 amino acids. The V end was cut by 4 bases, the J end by 10 bases, with 15 bases between. CDR1 is LGHDT and CDR2 is YNNKEL in the germline V gene (reference sequence). CDR3 bases: TGTGCCAGCAGCCGGGATAGGGCTAGCCCGCAGTATTTT. It is translated as CASSRDRASPQYF.

This clonotype came up a few times. The rearrangement links TRBV11-2 to TRBJ2-1; TRBD2 matches at 7 bases. The length of the CDR3 is 20 residues. Germline values: CDR1 SGHAT, CDR2 FQNNGV. Trimming took 0 bases from V and 3 from J; bases not matched to a gene: 17. This CDR3 is CASSLDPQTGGLADYNEQFF. The CDR3 coding sequence is TGTGCCAGCAGCTTAGATCCCCAGACGGGAGGTCTAGCTGACTACAATGAGCAGTTCTTC. Variable domain in full (rest from reference TRBV11-2 and TRBJ2-1): EAGVAQSPRYKIIEKRQSVAFWCNPISGHATLYWYQQILGQGPKLLIQFQNNGVVDDSQLPKDRFSAERLKGVDSTLKIQPAKLEDSAVYLCASSLDPQTGGLADYNEQFFGPGTRLTVL.